The clone carrying this T cell receptor (beta chain) occurred once. Its antigen is not known. The data stem from a study of cytomegalovirus exposure and HLA in healthy donors. Across the whole study: Later analysis reported that the 110 or so validation repertoires shared the platform of the approximately 690 first-cohort repertoires. Study conclusions and caveats: Cytomegalovirus status, reportedly, was diagnosed with high specificity and sensitivity by the classifier. Most TCR sequences showed up rarely, but some public TCRs showed up in many donors.

The germline V gene has CDR1 MNHNS and CDR2 SASEGT. This CDR3 comprises 14 residues. Trimming shortened V by 0 bases and J by 2 bases, and 7 bases separated the two germline ends. Method: immunoSEQ multiplex PCR; TCRdb's copy keeps in-frame clones and lacks some. The sample has 150,000 to 200,000 clones; 80% to 90% are singletons. Sample: PBMCs. The sequence was collected from a woman between 25 and 40 years old in good health and CMV-seronegative. The chain has TRBV6-1 and TRBJ1-1; D gene unclear. The CDR3 protein is CASSEARRNTEAFF. In DNA form, the CDR3 reads TGTGCCAGCAGTGAAGCAAGGAGAAACACTGAAGCTTTCTTT.